The T cell receptor (beta chain) under discussion was sequenced for a study of OX40 agonist ivuxolimab in advanced cancers. Sequencing was performed with immunoSEQ multiplex PCR; in TCRdb, only in-frame clones are kept and a portion is missing. The sample carries about 40,000 clones, around 88% recorded once. Germline CDR1 SGHRS, CDR2 YFSETQ. V lost 2 bases and J 1 base, leaving 9 bases between the germline ends. The CDR3 length is 14 residues. This TCR was sampled from an adult with an advanced solid tumor such as melanoma, head and neck, liver or kidney cancer. The genes are TRBV5-1 and TRBJ2-5; D unresolved. The sample in question was CD4+ or CD8+ T cells sorted from blood, obtained in a trial of the OX40 agonist ivuxolimab. The CDR3: CASSFTVLQETQYF. The CDR3 DNA reads as TGCGCCAGCAGCTTTACAGTACTCCAAGAGACCCAGTACTTC.